This TCR beta chain derives from a study of beta chain features in type 1 diabetes. Since all of the isolated RNA was reverse transcribed, expressed TCRB transcripts were what got sequenced. Using immunoSEQ multiplex PCR, the repertoire was profiled, and TCRdb retains in-frame clones only, with some absent. The repertoire holds approximately 43,000 clones, with approximately 60% as singletons. Averaging about 0.12 L, one heparinised blood draw came from each individual donor. Whole-study findings and limits: Patients showed naive, central memory and Treg TCRB repertoires that appeared more similar than those of healthy donors. Shortening of TCRB CDR3s, moderate but significant, appeared in all four CD4+ subsets of Type 1 diabetes patients.

With 3 bases removed from V and 2 bases from J, the gap between germline ends came to 8 bases. This CDR3 spans 13 amino acids. The germline gives CDR1 LGHNT, CDR2 FRNRAP. Comments on this clone: The target antigen is unknown.

This rearrangement joins TRBV12-5 to TRBJ2-7; the D gene is possibly TRBD2 (6 bases). The TCR comes from a young man with type 1 diabetes. Some clones in this sample may be carry-over from other donors' samples. Sequencing was performed on Tregs from blood. The CDR3 DNA sequence: TGTGCTAGTGGTTTTGGCGGGGCCTACGAGCAGTACTTC. Amino acid sequence: CASGFGGAYEQYF.